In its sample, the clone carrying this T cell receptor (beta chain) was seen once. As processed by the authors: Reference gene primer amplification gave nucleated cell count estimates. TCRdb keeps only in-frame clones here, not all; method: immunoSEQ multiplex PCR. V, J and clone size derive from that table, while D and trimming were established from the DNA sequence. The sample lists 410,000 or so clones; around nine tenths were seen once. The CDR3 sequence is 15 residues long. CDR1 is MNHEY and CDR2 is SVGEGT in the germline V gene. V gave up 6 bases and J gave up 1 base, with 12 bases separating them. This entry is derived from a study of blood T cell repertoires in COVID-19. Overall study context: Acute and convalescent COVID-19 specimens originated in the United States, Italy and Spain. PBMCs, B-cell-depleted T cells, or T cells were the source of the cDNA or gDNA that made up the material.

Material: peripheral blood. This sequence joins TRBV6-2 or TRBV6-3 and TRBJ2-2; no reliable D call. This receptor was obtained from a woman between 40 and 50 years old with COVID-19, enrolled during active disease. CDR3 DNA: TGTGCCAGCAGCTCCAGACCAGGGAACACCGGGGAGCTGTTTTTT. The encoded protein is CASSSRPGNTGELFF.